Listed below are T cell receptor beta chains from one sample, sequenced in a study of T cells after posttransplantation cyclophosphamide. Sequenced by immunoSEQ multiplex PCR; TCRdb stores in-frame clones only, minus some. Here the sample spans about 36,000 clones, around 78% being singletons. Sample: CD4+ T cells sorted from blood, taken around 2,000 days after a stem cell transplant with posttransplant cyclophosphamide. The receptors were gathered from a female patient aged 40 to 55 who received an allogeneic stem cell transplant from a related donor, was CMV-positive, and had no GVHD. Some T cells may be graft donor cells. The conserved cysteine and the conserved F or W are not part of the CDR3 here.

J | V | CDR3
TRBJ1-5 | TRBV19 | ASSIMAGLGPNQPQH
TRBJ2-5 | TRBV11-1 | ASSLGGRGLALQETQY
TRBJ2-3 | TRBV2 | ASSATDTQY
TRBJ1-2 | TRBV5-1 | ASSLGGTGVLRGYT
TRBJ2-3 | TRBV19 | ASSMTGLAGGRSSTDTQY
TRBJ1-1 | TRBV7-3 | ASSPTVGRGLSEAF
TRBJ2-7 | TRBV7-9 | ASSPKWGQTYEQY
TRBJ2-5 | TRBV7-3 | ASSATSGGIQETQY
TRBJ2-2 | TRBV5-1 | ASSSDVQDLGGELF
TRBJ2-2 | TRBV9 | ASSRTPGGGELF
TRBJ2-3 | TRBV29-1 | SVRVKPTSDTQY
TRBJ1-1 | TRBV2 | ASSETLVPGTEAF
TRBJ1-1 | TRBV2 | ASSRDRDTEAF
TRBJ2-6 | TRBV28 | ASSPPGQGFGANVLT
TRBJ1-1 | TRBV9 | ASSRGTGNTEAF
TRBJ2-3 | TRBV7-2 | ASSLANLETDTQY
TRBJ2-3 | TRBV19 | ASRYRDYSSTDTQY
TRBJ2-5 | TRBV9 | ASSVTSGGTQETQY